The source of this T cell receptor beta chain is a study of early T cells in non-severe SARS-CoV-2 infection. Study at large: Chains were unpaired, as sequencing was done on bulk RNA from unsorted whole blood. General observations from the study: Reliance on VDJdb matching favored anti-spike CD8 responses; private and CD4 specificities were missed.

Individually, cDNA molecules had unique molecular identifiers attached to them. Via MiXCR, TCRdb re-called the 5' RACE reads, giving one row per CDR3 protein. Of tens of thousands of distinct CDR3 sequences in the sample, around an eighth are singletons; the top ten hold around 4.5%. V was shortened by 0 bases and J by 6 bases, with 12 bases between the two germline ends. The CDR3 covers 15 residues. The germline V gene has CDR1 LNHNV and CDR2 YYDKDF (reference sequence). Remarks on this clonotype: Its antigen is not identified.

This TCR came from an adult who was a healthcare worker with PCR-confirmed SARS-CoV-2 infection or an uninfected control (not recorded which). The rearrangement uses TRBV15 and TRBJ2-1; the D is unclear. Specimen: whole blood. CDR3 residues: CATSRDKGFGNEQFF. The CDR3 region has the DNA TGTGCCACCAGCAGAGATAAAGGATTCGGCAATGAGCAGTTCTTC.